The source of this T cell receptor beta chain is a study of OX40 agonist ivuxolimab in advanced cancers. Study-level findings and limits: Both CD4+ and CD8+ T cell populations in blood had undergone clonal expansion by week 6 at 0.1 to 3.0 mg/kg.

Only in-frame clones appear in the TCRdb table, and some are missing; sequencing was by immunoSEQ multiplex PCR. The sample holds more than 50,000 clones, around 85% seen once. V shed 2 bases and J shed 5 bases, with 12 bases lying between them. The CDR3 spans 14 residues. CDR1 is MNHEY, CDR2 SMNVEV, per germline (reference sequence). With regard to this clone: The antigen remains unidentified.

The sequence derives from an adult with an advanced solid tumor such as melanoma, head and neck, liver or kidney cancer. Specimen: CD4+ or CD8+ T cells sorted from blood, collected in a trial of the OX40 agonist ivuxolimab. This rearrangement joins TRBV27 to TRBJ2-5; possibly TRBD1 or TRBD2 for D (5 bases each). This chain's CDR3 is CASSLASGLETQYF. As DNA, the CDR3 is TGTGCCAGCAGTTTAGCGTCGGGGCTGGAGACCCAGTACTTC.